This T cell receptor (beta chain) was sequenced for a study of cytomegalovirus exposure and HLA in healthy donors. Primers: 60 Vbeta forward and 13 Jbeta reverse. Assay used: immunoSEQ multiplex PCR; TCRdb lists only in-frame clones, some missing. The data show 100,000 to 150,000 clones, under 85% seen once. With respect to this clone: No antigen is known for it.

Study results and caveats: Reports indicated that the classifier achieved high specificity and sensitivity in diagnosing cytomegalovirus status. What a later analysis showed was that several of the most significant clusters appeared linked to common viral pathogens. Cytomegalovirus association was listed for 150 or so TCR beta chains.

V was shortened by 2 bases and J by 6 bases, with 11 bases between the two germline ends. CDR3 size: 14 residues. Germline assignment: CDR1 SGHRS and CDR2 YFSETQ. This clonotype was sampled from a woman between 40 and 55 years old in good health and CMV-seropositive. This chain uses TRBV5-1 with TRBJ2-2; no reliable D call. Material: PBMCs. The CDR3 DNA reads TGCGCCAGCAGCTTATCCCGTACAGCCGGGGAGCTGTTTTTT. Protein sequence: CASSLSRTAGELFF.